The next 5 T cell receptor beta chains were all read from a single sample in a study of control samples from healthy donors and cancer patients. Sequencing used immunoSEQ multiplex PCR; TCRdb keeps in-frame clones, though not all of them. Seen here are about 53,000 clones, about 90% observed once, and the top ten hold roughly 13%. The specimen was PBMCs. All receptors come from a man aged 60 to 69 with head and neck cancer.

This sequence joins TRBV6-6 and TRBJ2-1; D not certain. The ends were cut back, 6 bases at V and 6 bases at J, with 18 bases in the middle. Looked up from germline, CDR1 is MNHNY and CDR2 is SVGAGI (reference sequence). The CDR3 totals 15 residues. CDR3 sequence reads: CASRSPTIVGNEQFF. The CDR3, as DNA: TGTGCCAGCAGATCTCCTACCATAGTGGGCAATGAGCAGTTCTTC.

The rearrangement links TRBV10-3 to TRBJ2-2; D is tentatively TRBD1 or TRBD2 (6 bases each). Germline-derived CDR1 and CDR2 are ENHRY and SYGVKD. This CDR3 contains 15 residues. Between the trimmed V and J ends, which lost 3 bases and 4 bases, there was a span of 12 bases. The DNA for the CDR3 is TGTGCCATCAGTGAACAGGGAGGTCGCACCGGGGAGCTGTTTTTT. This sequence encodes CAISEQGGRTGELFF.

The chain is built from TRBV4-1 and TRBJ1-3; tentative D call: TRBD1 (6 bases). The germline V gene has CDR1 MGHRA and CDR2 YSYEKL. Trimming pared 3 bases from V and 1 base from J, leaving 16 bases between. The CDR3 runs 17 residues. The CDR3 protein is CASSQISTGRSGNTIYF. The CDR3 DNA is TGCGCCAGCAGCCAGATCTCAACAGGGCGTTCTGGAAACACCATATATTTT.

The genes are TRBV2 and TRBJ1-2; D may be TRBD1 (6 bases). CDR3 size: 17 residues. Per the germline V gene, CDR1 is SNHLY and CDR2 is FYNNEI. The V gene lost 7 bases and the J gene lost 5 bases, with 26 bases spanning the gap. The CDR3 loop is CASTKTWMGRGTYGYTF. The DNA for the CDR3 is TGTGCCAGCACGAAGACCTGGATGGGCAGGGGCACGTATGGCTACACCTTC.

This clone has more than one count but fewer than ten. The V and J genes are TRBV4-3 and TRBJ2-6; D is ambiguous. The V end lost 1 base, the J end lost 0 bases, and 10 bases lay between the germline ends. The CDR3 consists of 17 residues. The germline gives CDR1 LGHNA, CDR2 YSLEER. In DNA form, the CDR3 reads TGCGCCAGCAGCCAAGTTGTCAGATACTCTGGGGCCAACGTCCTGACTTTC. Translation: CASSQVVRYSGANVLTF.